This section outlines one T cell receptor beta chain sequence together with its context. The table came from immunoSEQ multiplex PCR; TCRdb's copy has only in-frame clones and leaves some out. The sample contains over 90,000 clones, more than 75% of which appear only once. This record comes from a study of blood T cell repertoires in COVID-19. V dropped 1 base and J dropped 4; count of bases not matched to a gene: 5. The CDR3 is made up of 16 amino acids. Germline V gene lookup returns CDR1 SGHAT and CDR2 FQNNGV. Sequencing input: peripheral blood. The J gene is TRBJ1-1, the V gene TRBV11-2; TRBD1 matches at 11 bases. The clonotype comes from a human donor in a cohort sampled during active COVID-19. CDR3 DNA: TGTGCCAGCAGCTTAGTGGGGACAGGGGGTCGCACTGAAGCTTTCTTT. Translated, it gives CASSLVGTGGRTEAFF.